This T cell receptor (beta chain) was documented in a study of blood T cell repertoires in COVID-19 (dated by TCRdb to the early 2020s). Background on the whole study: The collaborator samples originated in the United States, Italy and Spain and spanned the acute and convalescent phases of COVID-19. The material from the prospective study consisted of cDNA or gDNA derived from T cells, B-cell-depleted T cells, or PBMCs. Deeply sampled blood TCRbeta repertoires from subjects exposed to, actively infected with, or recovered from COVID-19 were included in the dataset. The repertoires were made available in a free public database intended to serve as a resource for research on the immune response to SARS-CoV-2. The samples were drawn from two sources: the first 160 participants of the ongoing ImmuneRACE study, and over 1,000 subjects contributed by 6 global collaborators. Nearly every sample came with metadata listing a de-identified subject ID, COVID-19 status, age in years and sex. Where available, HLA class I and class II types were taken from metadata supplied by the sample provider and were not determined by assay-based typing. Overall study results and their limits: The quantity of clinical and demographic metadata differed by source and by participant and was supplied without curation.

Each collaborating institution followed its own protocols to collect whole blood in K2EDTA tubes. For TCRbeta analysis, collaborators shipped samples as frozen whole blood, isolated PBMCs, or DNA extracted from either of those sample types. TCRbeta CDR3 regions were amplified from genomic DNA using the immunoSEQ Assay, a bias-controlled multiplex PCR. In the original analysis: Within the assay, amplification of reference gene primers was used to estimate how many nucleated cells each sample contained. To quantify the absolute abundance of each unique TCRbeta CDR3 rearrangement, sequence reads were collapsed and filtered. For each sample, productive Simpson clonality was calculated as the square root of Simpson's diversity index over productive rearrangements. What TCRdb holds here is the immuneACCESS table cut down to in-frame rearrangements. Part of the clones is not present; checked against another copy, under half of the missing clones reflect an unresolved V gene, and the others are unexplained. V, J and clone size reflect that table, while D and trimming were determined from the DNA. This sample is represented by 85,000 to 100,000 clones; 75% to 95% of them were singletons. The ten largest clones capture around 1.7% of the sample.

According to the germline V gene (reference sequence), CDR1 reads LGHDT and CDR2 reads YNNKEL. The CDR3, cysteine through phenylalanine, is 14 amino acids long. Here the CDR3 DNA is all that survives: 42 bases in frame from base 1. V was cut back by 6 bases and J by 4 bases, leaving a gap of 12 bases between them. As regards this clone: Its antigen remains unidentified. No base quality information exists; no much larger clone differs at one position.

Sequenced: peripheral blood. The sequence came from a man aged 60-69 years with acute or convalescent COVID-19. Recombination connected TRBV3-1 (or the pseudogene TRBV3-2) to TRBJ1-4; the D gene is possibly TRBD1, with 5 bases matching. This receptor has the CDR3 CASSPDSDNEKLFF. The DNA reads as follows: TGTGCCAGCAGTCCAGACAGTGATAATGAAAAACTGTTTTTT.